This T cell receptor beta chain was retrieved from a study of shared clonotypes between healthy human individuals. This CDR3 has 12 amino acids. The V end was cut by 3 bases, the J end by 3 bases, with 4 bases between. Germline lookup yields CDR1 MNHEY and CDR2 SMNVEV (reference sequence). With respect to this clone: The same CDR3 also results from other DNA sequences found in this sample.

The protocol was immunoSEQ multiplex PCR, while the TCRdb copy is restricted to in-frame clones and leaves out a portion. The repertoire holds approximately 2.1 million clones, with approximately 95% as singletons. Input material: naive CD4+ T cells from PBMCs. The subset was: CD45RA+ positively selected. The receptor was isolated from a man between 18 and 29 years old in good health. Some clones in this sample may be carry-over from other donors' samples. The chain has TRBV27 and TRBJ2-3, with D unresolved. CDR3 in DNA: TGTGCCAGCAGTTTTAATACAGATACGCAGTATTTT. Translated, it gives CASSFNTDTQYF.